Detailed here is one TCR beta chain. CDR3 length: 13 residues. Looked up from germline, CDR1 is DFQATT and CDR2 is SNEGSKA (reference sequence). V shed 3 bases and J 9 bases; nucleotides not matched to a gene: 8. These data belong to a study of control samples from healthy donors and cancer patients. Profiling relied on immunoSEQ multiplex PCR, and the TCRdb table lists in-frame clones only, not all of them. The sample includes tens of thousands of clones, approximately 94% of them seen just once. Sequencing was performed on blood. The rearrangement joins TRBV20-1 to TRBJ1-2; 9 nucleotides line up with TRBD1. The receptor's source is a woman younger than 35 in good health. CDR3 in amino acids: CSASKQGAYRYTF. The CDR3 bases are TGCAGTGCTAGTAAACAGGGGGCATATCGCTACACCTTC.